The T cell receptor (beta chain) under discussion was sequenced for a study of cytomegalovirus exposure and HLA in healthy donors. The overall study: Within the Caucasian-associated ancestry cluster were 81% of the 398 genotyped donors. Study-level points and caveats: A later analysis showed HLA-associated TCR beta chains outstripping equally common others in clonal expansion.

Details on this clone: Its antigen is not identified.

CDR1 and CDR2 from the germline V gene are SGHRS and YFSETQ. Unmatched junction bases numbered 8, after V lost 3 bases and J lost 6 bases. The CDR3 consists of 15 residues. Amplification used 60 Vbeta primers and 13 Jbeta primers. The method was immunoSEQ multiplex PCR; TCRdb's version includes in-frame clones alone and lacks a portion of them. The repertoire holds tens of thousands of clones, with 70% to 80% as singletons. The sequenced material came from PBMCs. This chain connects TRBV5-1 to TRBJ2-3, with 9 bases matching TRBD1. The origin of this receptor is a man aged 50 to 60 in good health and CMV-seropositive. DNA for the CDR3: TGCGCCAGCAGCTCCCCTAACAGGGGGCTGGATACGCAGTATTTT. It translates to CASSSPNRGLDTQYF.